The next 4 T cell receptor beta chains were all read from a single sample in a study of shared clonotypes between healthy human individuals. The repertoire was sequenced with immunoSEQ multiplex PCR; TCRdb's copy has only in-frame clones and lacks some. In the table there are about 1.4 million clones, about 96% of which are singletons. The material sequenced was naive CD4+ T cells sorted from blood. Subset reported: CD45RA+ positively selected. The source is a man younger than 45 in good health.

This chain joins TRBV14 and TRBJ2-2; D gene unclear. This CDR3 has 13 amino acids. Trimming took 4 bases from V and 0 from J, leaving 3 bases between them. Germline CDR1 and CDR2: SGHDN and FVKESK. The CDR3 region is CASSRANTGELFF. Written as DNA, the CDR3 is TGTGCCAGCAGCCGAGCGAACACCGGGGAGCTGTTTTTT.

The gene calls are TRBV30 and TRBJ1-2; D remains unclear. This CDR3 is built from 14 residues. Germline loops: CDR1 GTSNPN, CDR2 SVGIG (reference sequence). V shed 0 bases and J shed 4 bases, with 12 bases lying between them. CDR3 DNA: TGTGCCTGGAGTGTGGGGAGCCCCATCTATGGCTACACCTTC. This translates into CAWSVGSPIYGYTF.

The chain carries TRBV11-2 and TRBJ2-7; a weak D match, TRBD1 (6 bases). V gave up 5 bases and J gave up 8 bases, with 31 bases separating them. The CDR3 is 18 residues long. Germline lookup yields CDR1 SGHAT and CDR2 FQNNGV. The CDR3 region is CASSRTLGQLPNLMQQYF. DNA for the CDR3: TGTGCCAGCAGCCGGACGCTTGGACAGCTTCCCAACTTAATGCAGCAGTACTTC.

The V call is TRBV28, the J call TRBJ2-7; TRBD1 matches 8 bases. The CDR3 length is 15 residues. V gave up 5 bases and J gave up 1 base; unmatched junction bases: 7. Germline V lookup: CDR1 MDHEN, CDR2 SYDVKM. CDR3 residues: CASSGQGAPSYEQYF. As DNA, the CDR3 is TGTGCCAGCAGTGGGCAGGGGGCGCCGTCCTACGAGCAGTACTTC.